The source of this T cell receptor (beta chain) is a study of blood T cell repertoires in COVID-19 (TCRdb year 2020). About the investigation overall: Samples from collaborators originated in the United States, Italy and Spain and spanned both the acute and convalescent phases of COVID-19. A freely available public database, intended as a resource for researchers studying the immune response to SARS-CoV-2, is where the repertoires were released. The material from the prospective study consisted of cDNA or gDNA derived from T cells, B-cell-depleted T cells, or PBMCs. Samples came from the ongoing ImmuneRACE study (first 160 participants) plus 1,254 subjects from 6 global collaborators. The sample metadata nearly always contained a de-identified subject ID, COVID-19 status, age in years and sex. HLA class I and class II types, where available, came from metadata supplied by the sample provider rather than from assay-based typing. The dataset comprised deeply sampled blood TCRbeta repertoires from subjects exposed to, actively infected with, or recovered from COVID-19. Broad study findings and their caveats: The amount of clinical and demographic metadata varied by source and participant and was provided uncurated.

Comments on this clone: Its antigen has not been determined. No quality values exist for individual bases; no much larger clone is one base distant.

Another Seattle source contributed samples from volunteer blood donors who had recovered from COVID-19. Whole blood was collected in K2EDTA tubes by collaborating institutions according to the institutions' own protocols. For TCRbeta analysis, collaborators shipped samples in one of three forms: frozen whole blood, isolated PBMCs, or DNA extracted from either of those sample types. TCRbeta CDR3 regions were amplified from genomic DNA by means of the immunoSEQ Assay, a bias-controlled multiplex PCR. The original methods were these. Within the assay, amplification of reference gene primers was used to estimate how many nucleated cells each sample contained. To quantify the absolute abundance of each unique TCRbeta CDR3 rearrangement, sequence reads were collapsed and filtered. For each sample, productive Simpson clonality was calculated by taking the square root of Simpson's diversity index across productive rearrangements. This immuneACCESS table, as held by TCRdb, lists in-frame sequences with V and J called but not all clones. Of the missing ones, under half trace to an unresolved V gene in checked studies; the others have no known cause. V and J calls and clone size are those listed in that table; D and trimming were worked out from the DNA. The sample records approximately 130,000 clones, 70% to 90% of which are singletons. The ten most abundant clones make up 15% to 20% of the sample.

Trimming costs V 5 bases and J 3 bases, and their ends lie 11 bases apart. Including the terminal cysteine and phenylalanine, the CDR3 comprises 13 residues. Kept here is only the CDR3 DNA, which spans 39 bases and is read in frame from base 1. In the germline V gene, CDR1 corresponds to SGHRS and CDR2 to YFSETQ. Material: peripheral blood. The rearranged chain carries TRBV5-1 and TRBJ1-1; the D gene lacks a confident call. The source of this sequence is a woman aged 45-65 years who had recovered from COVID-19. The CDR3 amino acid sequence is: CASSPLGDTEAFF. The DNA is TGCGCCAGCAGTCCCCTCGGGGACACTGAAGCTTTCTTT.